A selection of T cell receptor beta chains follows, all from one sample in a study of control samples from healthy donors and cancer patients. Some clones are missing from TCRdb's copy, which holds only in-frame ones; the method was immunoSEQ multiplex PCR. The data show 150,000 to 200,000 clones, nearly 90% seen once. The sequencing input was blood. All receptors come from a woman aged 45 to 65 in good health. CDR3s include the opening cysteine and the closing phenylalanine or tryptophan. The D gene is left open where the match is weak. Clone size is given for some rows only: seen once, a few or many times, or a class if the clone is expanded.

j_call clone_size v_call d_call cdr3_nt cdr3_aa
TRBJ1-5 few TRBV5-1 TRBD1 TGCGCCAGCAGCCCCGGGACAGGGGTTCAGCCCCAGCATTTT CASSPGTGVQPQHF
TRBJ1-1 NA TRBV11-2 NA TGTGCCAGCAGCTTAGAGCGACAGGCTGGGGCTTTCTTT CASSLERQAGAFF
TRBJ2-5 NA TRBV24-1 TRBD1 TGTGCCACCAGTGATGCCGGGACAGGGGGCCAAGAGACCCAGTACTTC CATSDAGTGGQETQYF
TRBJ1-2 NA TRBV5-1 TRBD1 TGCGCCAGCGGCCAGGGGGACTATGGCTACACCTTC CASGQGDYGYTF
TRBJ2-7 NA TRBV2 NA TGTGCCAGCAGGGCCGAGTGGGGCTCCTACGAGCAGTACTTC CASRAEWGSYEQYF
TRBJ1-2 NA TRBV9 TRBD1 TGTGCCAGCAGCGACAGGGGGTTTAGCTATGGCTACACCTTC CASSDRGFSYGYTF
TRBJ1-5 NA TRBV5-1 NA TGCGCCAGCAGCTTCGATGGGGACAATCAGCCCCAGCATTTT CASSFDGDNQPQHF
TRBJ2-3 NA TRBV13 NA TGTGCCAGCAGCTCGCGACGGAGCACAGATACGCAGTATTTT CASSSRRSTDTQYF
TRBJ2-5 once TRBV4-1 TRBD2 TGCGCCAGCAGCCAAGGGGGGAAGCGGGGGGCACGGGGGACCCAGTACTTC CASSQGGKRGARGTQYF
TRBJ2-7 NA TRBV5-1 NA TGCGCCAGCAGGCGGGACTCCGGGACATTGAAGGGTGAGCAGTACTTC CASRRDSGTLKGEQYF
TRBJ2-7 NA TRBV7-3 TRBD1 TGTGCCAGCAGCCCCGCGGGACAGGGTTTATACGAGCAGTACTTC CASSPAGQGLYEQYF
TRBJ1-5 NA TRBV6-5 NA TGTGCCAGCAGACGCACAGGTCCGGCCCAGCCCCAGCATTTT CASRRTGPAQPQHF
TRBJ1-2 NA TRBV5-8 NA TGTGCCAGCAGCCCCCAGGGGAGGGCTGGCTACACCTTC CASSPQGRAGYTF
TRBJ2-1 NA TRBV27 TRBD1 TGTGCCATAAGACAGGGGCTTTACAATGAGCAGTTCTTC CAIRQGLYNEQFF
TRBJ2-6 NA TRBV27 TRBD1 TGTGCCAGCAGTCAACGGACAGGGAGACCTGGGGCCAACGTCCTGACTTTC CASSQRTGRPGANVLTF
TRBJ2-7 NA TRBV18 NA TGTGCCAGCTCACCAAACTCGGCAGGGGGGAGCGAGCAGTACTTC CASSPNSAGGSEQYF
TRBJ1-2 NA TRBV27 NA TGTGCCAGCAGAACCAGGGCGGGAATCTATGGCTACACCTTC CASRTRAGIYGYTF
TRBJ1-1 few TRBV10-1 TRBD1 TGCGCCTGGGGGGTGGTAGGGACAGCCAAGAACACTGAAGCTTTCTTT CAWGVVGTAKNTEAFF
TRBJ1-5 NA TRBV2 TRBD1 TGTGCCAGCAGGGGACAGCTCAATCAGCCCCAGCATTTT CASRGQLNQPQHF
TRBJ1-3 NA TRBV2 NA TGTGCCGCCCGGCCTTCGGGAGGAAACACCATATATTTT CAARPSGGNTIYF
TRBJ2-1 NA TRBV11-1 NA TGTGCCAGCAGCTTAGGGTCGGGCGAGCAGTTCTTC CASSLGSGEQFF
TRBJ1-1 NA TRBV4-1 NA TGCGCCAGCAGCCAAACCCGACGGGGGGTGAGGGTGGGGAACACTGAAGCTTTCTTT CASSQTRRGVRVGNTEAFF
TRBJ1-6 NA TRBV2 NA TGTGCCAGCAGTTCGGATGGGCCTTATAATTCACCCCTCCACTTT CASSSDGPYNSPLHF
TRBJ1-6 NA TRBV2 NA TGTGCCAGCAGGCGGGACCGATATAATTCACCCCTCCACTTT CASRRDRYNSPLHF
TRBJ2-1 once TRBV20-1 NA TGCAGTGCTAGAGATCAGTGGGAGCAGTTCTTC CSARDQWEQFF
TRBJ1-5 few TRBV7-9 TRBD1 TGTGCCACCCAAGGAGGGGGCGATAGCAATCAGCCCCAGCATTTT CATQGGGDSNQPQHF
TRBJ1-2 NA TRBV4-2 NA TGTGCCAGCAGCCCCGGGCCGGAGGTCGGGAGCACCTTC CASSPGPEVGSTF
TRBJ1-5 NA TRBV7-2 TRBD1 TGTGCCAGCAGCATAGCCGGGACAGGCAGGAATCAGCCCCAGCATTTT CASSIAGTGRNQPQHF
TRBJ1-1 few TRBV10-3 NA TGTGCCATCAGTGCGGGTATTATGACAGTCGGGGGGACTGAAGCTTTCTTT CAISAGIMTVGGTEAFF
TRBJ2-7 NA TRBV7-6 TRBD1 TGTGCCAGCAGCTCGGGTTTGGGACAGGGGTTCGACGAGCAGTACTTC CASSSGLGQGFDEQYF
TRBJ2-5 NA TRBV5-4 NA TGTGCCAGCAGCTCACCGGACGGGAGAGAGACCCAGTACTTC CASSSPDGRETQYF
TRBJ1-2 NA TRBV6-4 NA TGTGCCAGCAGTGACGTGGACAGCAGCTTTAACTATGGCTACACCTTC CASSDVDSSFNYGYTF
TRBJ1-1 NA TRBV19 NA TGTGCCAGTAGTATTAGGGCAGGGGAGACTGAAGCTTTCTTT CASSIRAGETEAFF
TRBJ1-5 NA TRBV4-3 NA TGCGCCAGCAGCCCAGGACGGGAGGGCTATCAGCCCCAGCATTTT CASSPGREGYQPQHF
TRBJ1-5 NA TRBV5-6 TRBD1 TGTGCCAGCAGCAACAGGGGAGGGTATTCGCCCCAGCATTTT CASSNRGGYSPQHF
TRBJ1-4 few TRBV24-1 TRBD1 TGTGCCACCAGTGATTCGGACAGGGGGCGAGGAGAAAAACTGTTTTTT CATSDSDRGRGEKLFF
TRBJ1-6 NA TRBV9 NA TGTGCCAGCAGCGTACTAGTGGGGGAGTCACCCCTCCACTTT CASSVLVGESPLHF
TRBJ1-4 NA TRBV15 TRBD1 TGTGCCACCAGCAGAGTTAACAGGGGAAGGGATGAAAAACTGTTTTTT CATSRVNRGRDEKLFF
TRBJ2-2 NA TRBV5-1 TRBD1 TGCGCCAGCGAGACCGGGACAGGGGTCCCCGGGGAGCTGTTTTTT CASETGTGVPGELFF
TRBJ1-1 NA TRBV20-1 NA TGCAGTGCTAGTGCTCCTAGGGAGTCTGAAGCTTTCTTT CSASAPRESEAFF